This TCR beta chain is from a study of blood T cell repertoires in COVID-19. The germline V gene encodes CDR1 MNHEY and CDR2 SVGEGT. The CDR3 extends over 16 amino acids. The junction had 3 bases not matched to a gene; V was cut back by 1 base and J by 3 bases. This table comes from immunoSEQ multiplex PCR, and its TCRdb copy is limited to in-frame clones, with some not included. The table records 90,000 to 100,000 clones, 81% of them present only once. This rearrangement joins TRBV6-2 or TRBV6-3 to TRBJ2-1, with 10 bases matching TRBD2. The TCR comes from a man aged 55 to 70 with acute or convalescent COVID-19. The sequenced material came from peripheral blood. Here the CDR3 reads CASSYFASGSYNEQFF. The CDR3 nucleotides read TGTGCCAGCAGTTACTTCGCTAGCGGGAGCTACAATGAGCAGTTCTTC.